The rows below give T cell receptor beta chains drawn from one sample of a study of cytomegalovirus exposure and HLA in healthy donors. Generated by immunoSEQ multiplex PCR, the TCRdb table keeps only in-frame clones and is missing some. Found here are roughly 43,000 clones, around nine tenths of them singletons; the top ten hold roughly 5.2%. Material: PBMCs. The receptors originated from a young man in good health and CMV-seronegative. Each CDR3 is given with its conserved first and last residue. Fields, in order: clone size, V gene, D gene, J gene, CDR3 DNA, CDR3 protein. A D gene is named only where the DNA matches it firmly. Some rows mark clone size as missing; the rest say once, few, many or name a class of expanded clone.

clone_size: -
v_call: TRBV9
d_call: -
j_call: TRBJ2-2
cdr3_nt: TGTGCCAGCAGCGTAGCTCGAGTAGCGGCCAACACCGGGGAGCTGTTTTTT
cdr3_aa: CASSVARVAANTGELFF

clone_size: -
v_call: TRBV28
d_call: TRBD2
j_call: TRBJ2-7
cdr3_nt: TGTGCCAGCAGTTTGGGCGGGAGCGGGGAGCAGTACTTC
cdr3_aa: CASSLGGSGEQYF

clone_size: -
v_call: TRBV27
d_call: -
j_call: TRBJ2-7
cdr3_nt: TGTGCCAGCAGTTTGGCCAGGGCTCGGTACGAGCAGTACTTC
cdr3_aa: CASSLARARYEQYF

clone_size: -
v_call: TRBV9
d_call: -
j_call: TRBJ1-1
cdr3_nt: TGTGCCAGCAGCGCCAGAGACACAGGGTGGACTGAAGCTTTCTTT
cdr3_aa: CASSARDTGWTEAFF

clone_size: -
v_call: TRBV7-2
d_call: TRBD2
j_call: TRBJ2-3
cdr3_nt: TGTGCCAGCAGCCTCGTAGCGGGGGGCGTAACAGATACGCAGTATTTT
cdr3_aa: CASSLVAGGVTDTQYF

clone_size: -
v_call: TRBV11-3
d_call: -
j_call: TRBJ2-7
cdr3_nt: TGTGCCAGCAGCTTAAGTTCGGGAGCGACCTACGAGCAGTACTTC
cdr3_aa: CASSLSSGATYEQYF

clone_size: once
v_call: TRBV10-3
d_call: -
j_call: TRBJ2-1
cdr3_nt: TGTGCCATCAGTGGCGGTCCTTTCAATGAGCAGTTCTTC
cdr3_aa: CAISGGPFNEQFF

clone_size: -
v_call: TRBV15
d_call: TRBD2
j_call: TRBJ2-1
cdr3_nt: TGTGCCACCAGCAAAACCGGGACTAGCGAGCAGTTCTTC
cdr3_aa: CATSKTGTSEQFF

clone_size: -
v_call: TRBV7-2
d_call: -
j_call: TRBJ1-5
cdr3_nt: TGTGCCAGCAGCGGCGGACTGATCCCCAATCAGCCCCAGCATTTT
cdr3_aa: CASSGGLIPNQPQHF

clone_size: -
v_call: TRBV29-1
d_call: TRBD1
j_call: TRBJ2-3
cdr3_nt: TGCAGCGTTTATTGGACAGGGCACCGAAATACGCAGTATTTT
cdr3_aa: CSVYWTGHRNTQYF

clone_size: -
v_call: TRBV28
d_call: -
j_call: TRBJ1-2
cdr3_nt: TGTGCCAGCAGTTTACTCAGGGGAAGGAACGGCTACACCTTC
cdr3_aa: CASSLLRGRNGYTF

clone_size: -
v_call: TRBV5-6
d_call: TRBD2
j_call: TRBJ2-5
cdr3_nt: TGTGCCAGTCAGAGGCTAGCGGTCCAAGAGACCCAGTACTTC
cdr3_aa: CASQRLAVQETQYF

clone_size: -
v_call: TRBV19
d_call: TRBD1
j_call: TRBJ1-1
cdr3_nt: TGTGCCAGTATGGGGACAGTTTTTTCTGAAGCTTTCTTT
cdr3_aa: CASMGTVFSEAFF

clone_size: -
v_call: TRBV7-8
d_call: -
j_call: TRBJ2-2
cdr3_nt: TGTGCCAGCAGCCTCCTCGGAGCGAACACCGGGGAGCTGTTTTTT
cdr3_aa: CASSLLGANTGELFF

clone_size: -
v_call: TRBV2
d_call: TRBD1
j_call: TRBJ1-1
cdr3_nt: TGTGCCAGCAGTAGACAGGGGGCGTTGAACACTGAAGCTTTCTTT
cdr3_aa: CASSRQGALNTEAFF

clone_size: -
v_call: TRBV6-1
d_call: TRBD2
j_call: TRBJ2-3
cdr3_nt: TGTGCCAGCAGTGAAGTGGCTAGCGGGGGGAGCACAGATACGCAGTATTTT
cdr3_aa: CASSEVASGGSTDTQYF

clone_size: -
v_call: TRBV6-1
d_call: -
j_call: TRBJ2-5
cdr3_nt: TGTGCCAGCAGTGAAGCGACAGGACGGGAGACCCAGTACTTC
cdr3_aa: CASSEATGRETQYF

clone_size: -
v_call: TRBV11-1
d_call: -
j_call: TRBJ2-3
cdr3_nt: TGTGCCAGCAGCTTAGCTCGCAGGGGAGCGCCAGATACGCAGTATTTT
cdr3_aa: CASSLARRGAPDTQYF

clone_size: -
v_call: TRBV5-5
d_call: -
j_call: TRBJ1-1
cdr3_nt: TGTGCCAGCAGCTTGATGGCGGTCACTGAAGCTTTCTTT
cdr3_aa: CASSLMAVTEAFF

clone_size: -
v_call: TRBV7-9
d_call: -
j_call: TRBJ1-1
cdr3_nt: TGTGCCAGCAGCTCGGGACATCGAACGAGAGCTTTCTTT
cdr3_aa: CASSSGHRTRAFF

clone_size: -
v_call: TRBV7-2
d_call: -
j_call: TRBJ2-6
cdr3_nt: TGTGCCAGCAGCTCTCTCGCCAACGTCCTGACTTTC
cdr3_aa: CASSSLANVLTF

clone_size: -
v_call: TRBV29-1
d_call: TRBD2
j_call: TRBJ2-1
cdr3_nt: TGCAGCTGTAGCGGGAGCCCCGAAGCCAATGAGCAGTTCTTC
cdr3_aa: CSCSGSPEANEQFF

clone_size: -
v_call: TRBV4-1
d_call: TRBD2
j_call: TRBJ2-1
cdr3_nt: TGCGCCAGCAGCCAAGACTTAGCGGGGGGGCCCATCAATGAGCAGTTCTTC
cdr3_aa: CASSQDLAGGPINEQFF

clone_size: -
v_call: TRBV15
d_call: -
j_call: TRBJ2-3
cdr3_nt: TGTGCCACCAGCAGGGGGGGAGCTATTACAGATACGCAGTATTTT
cdr3_aa: CATSRGGAITDTQYF

clone_size: -
v_call: TRBV7-9
d_call: -
j_call: TRBJ1-2
cdr3_nt: TGTGCCAGCAGCCTAGGCGGTGTCCAGGGGCGAGGATATGGCTACACCTTC
cdr3_aa: CASSLGGVQGRGYGYTF

clone_size: -
v_call: TRBV10-3
d_call: -
j_call: TRBJ1-1
cdr3_nt: TGTGCCATCAGTGCTAGGGGGGGGCGGAACACTGAAGCTTTCTTT
cdr3_aa: CAISARGGRNTEAFF

clone_size: -
v_call: TRBV5-1
d_call: TRBD2
j_call: TRBJ2-5
cdr3_nt: TGCGCCAGCAGCTGGGGACTAGCGGGATTCGAAGAGACCCAGTACTTC
cdr3_aa: CASSWGLAGFEETQYF

clone_size: -
v_call: TRBV6-1
d_call: TRBD1
j_call: TRBJ2-1
cdr3_nt: TGTGCCAGCAGCGGACAGGAAAGCTCCTACAATGAGCAGTTCTTC
cdr3_aa: CASSGQESSYNEQFF

clone_size: -
v_call: TRBV20-1
d_call: -
j_call: TRBJ1-2
cdr3_nt: TGCAGTGCCGAGTGGGAGTTAGGCTACACCTTC
cdr3_aa: CSAEWELGYTF

clone_size: -
v_call: TRBV6-1
d_call: TRBD1
j_call: TRBJ2-7
cdr3_nt: TGTGCCAGCAGCAACCGGGACAGGGTTCTTGTCGAGCAGTACTTC
cdr3_aa: CASSNRDRVLVEQYF

clone_size: -
v_call: TRBV27
d_call: -
j_call: TRBJ2-7
cdr3_nt: TGTGCCAGCAGTTTTAAGGCAGGGTTCGCCTCCTACGAGCAGTACTTC
cdr3_aa: CASSFKAGFASYEQYF

clone_size: once
v_call: TRBV7-3
d_call: TRBD2
j_call: TRBJ2-3
cdr3_nt: TGTGCCAGCAGCTTCCGGACTAGCGGGGGGGCAGATACGCAGTATTTT
cdr3_aa: CASSFRTSGGADTQYF

clone_size: once
v_call: TRBV29-1
d_call: -
j_call: TRBJ1-2
cdr3_nt: TGCAGCGTTGAATTTGTAGACAACAACTATGGCTACACCTTC
cdr3_aa: CSVEFVDNNYGYTF

clone_size: -
v_call: TRBV7-8
d_call: TRBD2
j_call: TRBJ2-1
cdr3_nt: TGTGCCAGCACCACGGCCGCGGGAGGTAACAATGAGCAGTTCTTC
cdr3_aa: CASTTAAGGNNEQFF

clone_size: -
v_call: TRBV7-2
d_call: TRBD2
j_call: TRBJ2-5
cdr3_nt: TGTGCCAGCAGCTTGGGACTAGCGGGAGTCCCAGAGACCCAGTACTTC
cdr3_aa: CASSLGLAGVPETQYF

clone_size: -
v_call: TRBV19
d_call: -
j_call: TRBJ1-5
cdr3_nt: TGTGCCAGTAGTATTCGCGGGGACCAGCCCCAGCATTTT
cdr3_aa: CASSIRGDQPQHF

clone_size: -
v_call: TRBV6-5
d_call: TRBD2
j_call: TRBJ2-7
cdr3_nt: TGTGCCAGCAGTAATCGGCTAGCGGGACTCTACGAGCAGTACTTC
cdr3_aa: CASSNRLAGLYEQYF

clone_size: once
v_call: TRBV19
d_call: TRBD1
j_call: TRBJ1-4
cdr3_nt: TGTGCCAGTAGTATAGCAAGGGACAGGGGTCGTGAAAAACTGTTTTTT
cdr3_aa: CASSIARDRGREKLFF

clone_size: -
v_call: TRBV7-2
d_call: -
j_call: TRBJ1-2
cdr3_nt: TGTGCCAGCAGCTTACGGGGTGCGGGTACCTATGGCTACACCTTC
cdr3_aa: CASSLRGAGTYGYTF

clone_size: -
v_call: TRBV2
d_call: -
j_call: TRBJ2-4
cdr3_nt: TGTGCCAGCAGTGACGGACAGTTACTAGCCAAAAACATTCAGTACTTC
cdr3_aa: CASSDGQLLAKNIQYF

clone_size: -
v_call: TRBV7-2
d_call: TRBD1
j_call: TRBJ2-5
cdr3_nt: TGTGCCAGCAGCTTACGGGACAGGCTAGCCCGCCAAGAGACCCAGTACTTC
cdr3_aa: CASSLRDRLARQETQYF

clone_size: once
v_call: TRBV28
d_call: -
j_call: TRBJ2-5
cdr3_nt: TGTGCCAGCAGTTCCGACAGGCAACAAGAGACCCAGTACTTC
cdr3_aa: CASSSDRQQETQYF

clone_size: -
v_call: TRBV6-6
d_call: -
j_call: TRBJ2-7
cdr3_nt: TGTGCCAGCAGCCTGGGGGGGGGCCGGGACGAGCAGTACTTC
cdr3_aa: CASSLGGGRDEQYF